The entry below gives a single T cell receptor (beta chain) sequence along with its context. Generated by immunoSEQ multiplex PCR, the TCRdb table keeps only in-frame clones and is missing some. The sample has 200,000 to 250,000 clones; about 90% are singletons. The CDR3 length is 13 residues. Germline CDR1 SGHVS, CDR2 FQNEAQ. V lost 5 bases to trimming and J lost 5 bases, with 11 bases between them. The data belong to a study of blood T cell repertoires in COVID-19. Study as a whole: T cells, B-cell-depleted T cells, or PBMCs provided the cDNA or gDNA that served as material.

V gene TRBV7-8 combines with J gene TRBJ2-3; D remains unclear. Sequencing input: peripheral blood. The sequence was collected from a woman in her fifties or sixties with acute or convalescent COVID-19. The CDR3 DNA reads TGTGCCAGCAGCCCCGGTGCGGAAGATACGCAGTATTTT. This encodes CASSPGAEDTQYF.